These T cell receptor beta chains were read from a single sample in a study of T cells in localized non-small cell lung cancer. The assay was immunoSEQ multiplex PCR, and TCRdb's table has in-frame clones only and misses some. The table lists about 30,000 clones, about 89% of them singletons. The material was peripheral blood, obtained before any cancer treatment. The source is a woman aged 40-69 years with stage I lung adenocarcinoma. CDR3s include the opening cysteine and the closing phenylalanine or tryptophan.

J | length | V | CDR3
TRBJ1-6 | 15 | TRBV4-1 | CASSQAEGYNSPLHF
TRBJ2-5 | 18 | TRBV11-2 | CASSFLAGGPASLEIQYF
TRBJ1-6 | 14 | TRBV19 | CASNGGHGSSPLHF
TRBJ2-5 | 15 | TRBV30 | CAWSVNLGLRETQYF
TRBJ1-1 | 15 | TRBV27 | CASSLSAGLNTEAFF
TRBJ2-1 | 13 | TRBV27 | CASSDSLMNEQFF
TRBJ2-2 | 14 | TRBV9 | CASSVGPGAGELFF
TRBJ2-1 | 14 | TRBV7-8 | CASSLGFRDNEQFF
TRBJ2-7 | 13 | TRBV6-6 | CASSFGDKYEQYF
TRBJ2-7 | 12 | TRBV19 | CASSTGNYEQYF
TRBJ2-7 | 15 | TRBV6-5 | CASSSPGQGKNEQYF
TRBJ2-5 | 14 | TRBV19 | CASRGTPKQETQYF
TRBJ1-1 | 15 | TRBV27 | CASSPEGQPNTEAFF
TRBJ2-2 | 18 | TRBV7-2 | CASSLALSGGLGTGELFF
TRBJ2-2 | 14 | TRBV18 | CASSPGQNTGELFF
TRBJ2-2 | 16 | TRBV4-3 | CASSQDPAKEAGELFF
TRBJ2-7 | 13 | TRBV28 | CASSSTGYYEQYF
TRBJ2-7 | 14 | TRBV9 | CASSAEAGFYEQYF
TRBJ1-2 | 16 | TRBV5-3 | CARSRKNRVKHYGYTF
TRBJ2-3 | 16 | TRBV27 | CASSTTSGAYTDTQYF